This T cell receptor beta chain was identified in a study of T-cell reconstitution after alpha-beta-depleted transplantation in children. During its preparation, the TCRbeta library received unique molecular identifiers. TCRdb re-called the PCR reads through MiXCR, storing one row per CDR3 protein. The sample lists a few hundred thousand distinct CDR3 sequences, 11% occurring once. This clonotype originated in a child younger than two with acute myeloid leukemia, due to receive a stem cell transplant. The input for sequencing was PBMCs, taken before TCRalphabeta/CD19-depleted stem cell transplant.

The DNA for the CDR3 is TGCAGCGGCATCCTACCGACAGACTACAATGAAAAACTGTTTTTT. This codes for CSGILPTDYNEKLFF. The genes are TRBV29-1 and TRBJ1-4, with D perhaps matching TRBD1 (5 bases). This CDR3 spans 15 amino acids. Trimming removed 7 bases at V and 5 bases at J, with 20 bases between. CDR1 is SQVTM, CDR2 ANQGSEA, per germline.